This T cell receptor (beta chain) came from a study of cytomegalovirus exposure and HLA in healthy donors. Germline V gene lookup returns CDR1 MNHEY and CDR2 SMNVEV (reference sequence). The CDR3 spans 15 residues. The PCR made use of 60 Vbeta and 13 Jbeta primers. Using immunoSEQ multiplex PCR, the repertoire was profiled, and TCRdb retains in-frame clones only, with some absent. In the table there are some 180,000 clones, nearly 80% of which are singletons. This TCR was recovered from a female donor in good health and CMV-seronegative. Specimen: PBMCs. V usage is TRBV27 and J usage is TRBJ2-5, with a possible D match to TRBD1 (6 bases). Judging by the DNA end, TRBJ2-7 fits better; the J call may be wrong. The CDR3 DNA follows: TGTGCCAGCAGGACAACAGGGCTATATCCCTACGAGCAGTACTTC. Translation gives CASRTTGLYPYEQYF.